This T cell receptor beta chain was obtained from a study of T-cell memory formation after mild COVID-19. TCRdb re-called the 5' RACE reads with MiXCR, one entry per CDR3 protein. Among about 360,000 distinct CDR3 sequences listed, over 13% were seen once. CDR3 length: 15 amino acids. J was trimmed by 8 bases and V by 3 bases; bases with no gene match: 7. Germline-derived CDR1 and CDR2 are SGDLS and YYNGEE. Sequencing was performed on PBMCs or a T cell subset sorted from them (not recorded which). The sequence came from a man aged 18 to 30 who had mild COVID-19 (a few samples of this study predate the infection). Cell type and time point are not known. The V call is TRBV9, the J call TRBJ2-4, with 11 nucleotides matching TRBD2. CDR3 sequence: CASSAHPGLADIQYF. DNA for the CDR3: TGTGCCAGCAGCGCCCATCCGGGACTAGCGGACATTCAGTACTTC.